These 21 T cell receptor beta chains came from one sample sequenced in a study of blood T cells in healthy people across ages. Primed by a sample-barcoded 5' primer and a J-beta primer mix, a second PCR proceeded for 7 to 11 cycles. TCRdb reprocessed the 5' RACE reads with MiXCR, giving one entry per CDR3 protein. Of over 950,000 distinct CDR3 sequences in the sample, 35% to 40% are singletons; the top ten hold around 12%. The specimen sequenced was blood. These receptors were collected from a man younger than 30 in good health.

This clonotype was picked up a small number of times. This chain joins TRBV28 and TRBJ1-5; D possibly corresponds to TRBD1 (5 bases). This CDR3 comprises 14 residues. From germline, CDR1 is MDHEN and CDR2 SYDVKM. The germline V and J ends were trimmed by 1 base and 5 bases, with 9 bases remaining between them. The CDR3 DNA sequence: TGTGCCAGCAGTTTATCTTTCAGGGATCAGCCCCAGCATTTT. Translated: CASSLSFRDQPQHF.

Details on this clonotype: This may be a read error: a much more frequent sequence differs by one nucleotide. V is TRBV2 and J is TRBJ1-5; D remains unclear. This CDR3 has 13 amino acids. V was clipped by 6 bases and J by 0 bases, with 6 bases between them. CDR1 is SNHLY and CDR2 is FYNNEI in the germline V gene. CDR3 bases: TGTGCCAGCAGACAGTATAGCAATCAGCCCCAGCATTTT. Translation: CASRQYSNQPQHF.

This clonotype was seen more than once but under ten times. The gene calls are TRBV20-1 and TRBJ1-6; D is ambiguous. In germline, CDR1 is DFQATT, CDR2 SNEGSKA (reference sequence). The CDR3 runs 14 residues. V gave up 2 bases and J gave up 3 bases, with 8 bases separating them. CDR3 loop: CSARQELYNSPLHF. CDR3 sequence (DNA): TGCAGTGCTAGACAGGAGCTCTATAATTCACCCCTCCACTTT.

The chain employs TRBV10-3 and TRBJ2-2; D not resolved. Germline V CDR1 and CDR2: ENHRY, SYGVKD. The CDR3 is made up of 15 amino acids. The ends were cut back, 3 bases at V and 1 base at J, with 9 bases in the middle. The CDR3 region is CAISDLGRNTGELFF. CDR3 nucleotide sequence: TGTGCCATCAGTGATCTTGGCAGGAACACCGGGGAGCTGTTTTTT.

The chain joins TRBV20-1 to TRBJ2-5, with a weak D call TRBD2 (6 bases). Germline CDR1 DFQATT, CDR2 SNEGSKA (reference sequence). V dropped 8 bases and J dropped 5 bases, with 18 bases sitting between them. CDR3 length: 13 residues. CDR3 nucleotides: TGCAGTCAGCTTCCGGGGACTGGGGAGACCCAGTACTTC. Its protein is CSQLPGTGETQYF.

This clonotype was detected many times. This chain connects TRBV4-1 to TRBJ1-2, with D tentatively TRBD1 (5 bases). Trimming shortened V by 4 bases and J by 1 base, and 10 bases separated the two germline ends. This CDR3 contains 14 residues. Germline V gives CDR1 MGHRA, CDR2 YSYEKL. The CDR3 DNA follows: TGCGCCAGCAGCCCACTGGGGCTTAACTATGGCTACACCTTC. Amino acid sequence: CASSPLGLNYGYTF.

CDR3 DNA sequence: TGCGGCACTCAAACAGGGGATCTCTATGGCTACACCTTC. Translating it yields CGTQTGDLYGYTF. V is TRBV20-1 and J is TRBJ1-2, with 7 bases fitting TRBD1. The CDR3 extends over 13 amino acids. The V gene's germline CDR1 is DFQATT and CDR2 SNEGSKA (reference sequence).

The sample holds a few counts of this clonotype. Just one base apart from a much larger clone, this may be a read error. The chain employs TRBV7-2 and TRBJ2-2; D not certain. This CDR3 region has 13 residues. CDR1 is SGHTA, CDR2 FQGNSA, per germline. V dropped 4 bases and J dropped 3 bases, with 6 bases sitting between them. DNA of the CDR3: TGTGCCAGCAGCTCGCCCGACACCGGGGAGCTGTTTTTT. This encodes CASSSPDTGELFF.

This clonotype was found a few times. The chain links TRBV7-2 to TRBJ2-4; D unresolved. Per the germline V gene, CDR1 is SGHTA and CDR2 is FQGNSA. Trimming took 4 bases from V and 10 from J, leaving 8 bases between them. The length of the CDR3 is 11 residues. The CDR3 is CASSSSRIQYF. The DNA of the CDR3 is TGTGCCAGCAGCTCCTCGAGGATTCAGTACTTC.

This chain links TRBV20-1 with TRBJ1-1; D call uncertain. The germline V gene encodes CDR1 DFQATT and CDR2 SNEGSKA (reference sequence). V gave up 2 bases and J gave up 1 base, with 11 bases separating them. The CDR3 runs 14 residues. This CDR3 reads CSARIGHPNTEAFF. The DNA of the CDR3 is TGCAGTGCTAGAATTGGGCACCCGAACACTGAAGCTTTCTTT.

The chain joins TRBV6-1 to TRBJ1-1; unclear D gene. CDR1 and CDR2 from the germline V gene are MNHNS and SASEGT. The CDR3 loop spans 15 amino acids. V was cut by 2 bases and J by 2 bases, with 12 bases left in between. The CDR3 is CASSERPLVNTEAFF. CDR3 sequence (DNA): TGTGCCAGCAGTGAACGGCCGCTTGTAAACACTGAAGCTTTCTTT.

The chain employs TRBV12-3 or TRBV12-4 and TRBJ2-2, with D possibly being TRBD1 (5 bases). Trimming cost V 3 bases and J 5 bases, with 16 bases left between them. CDR3 length equals 16 residues. In nucleotides, the CDR3 is TGTGCCAGCAGTTTCCAATTAGACAGACATACCGGGGAGCTGTTTTTT. Protein product: CASSFQLDRHTGELFF.

The chain recombines TRBV7-2 with TRBJ1-5; no firm D call. This CDR3 region has 15 residues. V lost 5 bases, J lost 7 bases, and 18 bases lay in between. The germline V gene encodes CDR1 SGHTA and CDR2 FQGNSA. The CDR3 region is CASSPQVSVKQPQHF. The CDR3 coding sequence is TGTGCCAGCAGCCCGCAGGTCTCAGTAAAACAGCCCCAGCATTTT.

The V call is TRBV5-6, the J call TRBJ1-2; maybe TRBD1 (5 bases). V was shortened by 7 bases and J by 8 bases, with 18 bases between the two germline ends. CDR1 is SGHDT, CDR2 YYEEEE, per germline. CDR3 length equals 13 residues. The CDR3 nucleotides read TGTGCCAGCTACGGTGGGGGGTTTGGCGGCTACACCTTC. Its translation is CASYGGGFGGYTF.

This clonotype has a count of ten or more. This CDR3 is CASSLEQGGSYEQYF. CDR3 coding DNA: TGTGCCAGCAGCTTAGAACAGGGGGGCTCCTACGAGCAGTACTTC. The V and J genes are TRBV7-2 and TRBJ2-7; 8 bases are a match to TRBD1. Germline trimming cut 1 base from V and 0 bases from J; bases unmatched to any gene: 2. Looked up from germline, CDR1 is SGHTA and CDR2 is FQGNSA. The length of the CDR3 is 15 residues.

This clonotype appeared a few times. This sequence joins TRBV11-2 and TRBJ1-1, with D hard to call. The V end was cut by 0 bases, the J end by 4 bases, with 12 bases between. Germline V lookup: CDR1 SGHAT, CDR2 FQNNGV. The CDR3 contains 15 residues. DNA for the CDR3: TGTGCCAGCAGCTTAGATCAGAGTTGGACCACTGAAGCTTTCTTT. The encoded protein is CASSLDQSWTTEAFF.

V usage is TRBV2 and J usage is TRBJ2-5; maybe TRBD2 (5 bases). This CDR3 region has 16 residues. V dropped 1 base and J dropped 11 bases, with 23 bases sitting between them. Germline-derived CDR1 and CDR2 are SNHLY and FYNNEI. The CDR3 nucleotides are TGTGCCAGCAGTGAAGGTCGGCAGGTCCTTGATGGGGAGCAGTACTTC. Residues: CASSEGRQVLDGEQYF. Together with reference TRBV2 and TRBJ2-5, the CDR3 gives the full variable domain: EPEVTQTPSHQVTQMGQEVILRCVPISNHLYFYWYRQILGQKVEFLVSFYNNEISEKSEIFDDQFSVERPDGSNFTLKIRSTKLEDSAMYFCASSEGRQVLDGEQYFGPGTRLLVL.

The V and J genes are TRBV7-9 and TRBJ1-3; TRBD1 aligns across 8 bases. V lost 1 base and J lost 4; bases outside the gene matches: 3. The V gene's germline CDR1 is SEHNR and CDR2 FQNEAQ (reference sequence). The CDR3 contains 15 residues. The CDR3 bases are TGTGCCAGCAGCTTAGAAGACAGGGGCGGAAACACCATATATTTT. Protein product: CASSLEDRGGNTIYF.

This chain links TRBV9 with TRBJ1-1; 8 bases are shared with TRBD1. Germline V lookup: CDR1 SGDLS, CDR2 YYNGEE. This CDR3 region has 16 residues. Trimming cost V 4 bases and J 4 bases; bases outside gene matches: 12. The CDR3 spells CASSTRADRGGTEAFF. The CDR3 nucleotides read TGTGCCAGCAGCACTAGAGCCGACAGGGGAGGCACTGAAGCTTTCTTT.

A few counts support this clonotype. V is TRBV20-1 and J is TRBJ1-1; 8 bases agree with TRBD1. Germline V gene lookup returns CDR1 DFQATT and CDR2 SNEGSKA (reference sequence). V shed 6 bases, J shed 1 base, and the junction held 10 bases outside the gene matches. The CDR3 consists of 15 residues. CDR3 DNA: TGCAGTGCCACAGGGGGATCTACCTCGAACACTGAAGCTTTCTTT. Protein: CSATGGSTSNTEAFF.

This chain links TRBV7-9 with TRBJ2-5; tentatively, D is TRBD2 (5 bases). V dropped 5 bases and J dropped 11 bases, with 24 bases sitting between them. From germline, CDR1 is SEHNR and CDR2 FQNEAQ (reference sequence). The CDR3 is 15 residues long. The CDR3 sequence is CASSPSSGSYGEQYF. The CDR3 coding sequence is TGTGCCAGCAGCCCCTCGTCGGGGTCCTACGGTGAGCAGTACTTC.